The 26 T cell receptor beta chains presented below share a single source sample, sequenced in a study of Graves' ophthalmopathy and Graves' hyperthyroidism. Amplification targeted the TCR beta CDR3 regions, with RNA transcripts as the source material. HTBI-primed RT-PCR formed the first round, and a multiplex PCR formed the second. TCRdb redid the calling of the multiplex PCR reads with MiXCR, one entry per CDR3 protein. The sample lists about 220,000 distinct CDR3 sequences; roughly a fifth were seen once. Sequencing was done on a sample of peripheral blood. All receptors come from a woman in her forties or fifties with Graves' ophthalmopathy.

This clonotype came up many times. The DNA of the CDR3 is TGTGCCAGCAGCGATACATTGCGCACGGGTCTTTTTTCACCCCTCCACTTT. This codes for CASSDTLRTGLFSPLHF. The chain has TRBV12-3 or TRBV12-4 and TRBJ1-6; no firm D call. The CDR3 contains 17 residues. The V gene lost 6 bases and the J gene lost 9 bases, with 24 bases spanning the gap.

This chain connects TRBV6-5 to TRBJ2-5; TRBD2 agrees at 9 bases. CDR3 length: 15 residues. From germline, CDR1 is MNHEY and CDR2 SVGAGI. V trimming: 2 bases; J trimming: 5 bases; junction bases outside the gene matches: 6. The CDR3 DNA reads TGTGCCAGCAGTTACGGCGGGAGGGCCGGGGAGACCCAGTACTTC. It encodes CASSYGGRAGETQYF.

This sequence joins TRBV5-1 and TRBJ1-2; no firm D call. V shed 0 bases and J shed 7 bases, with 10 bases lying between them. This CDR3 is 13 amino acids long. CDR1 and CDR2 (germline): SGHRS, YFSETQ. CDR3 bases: TGCGCCAGCAGCTTGGAGGCAATCGGTGGCTACACCTTC. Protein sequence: CASSLEAIGGYTF.

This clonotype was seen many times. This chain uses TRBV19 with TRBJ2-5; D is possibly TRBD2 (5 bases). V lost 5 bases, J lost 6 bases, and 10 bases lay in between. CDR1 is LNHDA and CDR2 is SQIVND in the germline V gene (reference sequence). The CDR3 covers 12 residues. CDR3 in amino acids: CASSSGKQTQYF. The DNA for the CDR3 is TGTGCCAGTAGTTCGGGGAAGCAGACCCAGTACTTC.

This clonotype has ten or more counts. The DNA of the CDR3 is TGCAGCGTGGAGACAGGGAACACTGAAGCTTTCTTT. This codes for CSVETGNTEAFF. V is TRBV29-1 and J is TRBJ1-1, with TRBD1 as a possible D gene (6 bases). This CDR3 is 12 amino acids long. V shed 6 bases and J shed 1 base, with 9 bases lying between them. The germline CDR1 and CDR2 sequences are SQVTM and ANQGSEA.

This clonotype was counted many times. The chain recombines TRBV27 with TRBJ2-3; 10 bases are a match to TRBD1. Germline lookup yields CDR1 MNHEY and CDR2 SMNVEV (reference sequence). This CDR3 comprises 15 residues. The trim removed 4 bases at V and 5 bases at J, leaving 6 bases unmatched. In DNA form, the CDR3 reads TGTGCCAGCAGTTATCGACAGGGGGCAGGAGATACGCAGTATTTT. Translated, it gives CASSYRQGAGDTQYF.

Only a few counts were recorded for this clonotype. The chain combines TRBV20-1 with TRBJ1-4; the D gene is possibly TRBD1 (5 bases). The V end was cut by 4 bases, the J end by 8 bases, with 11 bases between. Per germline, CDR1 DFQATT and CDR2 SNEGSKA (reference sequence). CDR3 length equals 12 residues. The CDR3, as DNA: TGCAGTGCTAAAGGGGAAGGGGAAAAACTGTTTTTT. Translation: CSAKGEGEKLFF.

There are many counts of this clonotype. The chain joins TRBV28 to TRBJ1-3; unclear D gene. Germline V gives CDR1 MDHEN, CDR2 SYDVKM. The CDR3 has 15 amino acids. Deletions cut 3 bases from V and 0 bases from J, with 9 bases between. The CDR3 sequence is CASSFRGDSGNTIYF. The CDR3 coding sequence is TGTGCCAGCAGTTTCCGAGGAGACTCTGGAAACACCATATATTTT.

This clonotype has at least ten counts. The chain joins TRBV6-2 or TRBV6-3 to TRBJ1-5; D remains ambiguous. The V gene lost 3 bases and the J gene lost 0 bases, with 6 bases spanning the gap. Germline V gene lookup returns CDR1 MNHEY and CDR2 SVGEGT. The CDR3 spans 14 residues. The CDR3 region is CASSYGYSNQPQHF. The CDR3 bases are TGTGCCAGCAGTTATGGGTATAGCAATCAGCCCCAGCATTTT.

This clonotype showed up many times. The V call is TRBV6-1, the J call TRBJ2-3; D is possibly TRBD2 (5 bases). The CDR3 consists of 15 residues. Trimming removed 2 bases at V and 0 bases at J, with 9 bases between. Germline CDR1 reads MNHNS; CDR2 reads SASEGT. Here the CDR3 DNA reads TGTGCCAGCAGTGAACCTGGCGGGAGCACAGATACGCAGTATTTT. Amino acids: CASSEPGGSTDTQYF.

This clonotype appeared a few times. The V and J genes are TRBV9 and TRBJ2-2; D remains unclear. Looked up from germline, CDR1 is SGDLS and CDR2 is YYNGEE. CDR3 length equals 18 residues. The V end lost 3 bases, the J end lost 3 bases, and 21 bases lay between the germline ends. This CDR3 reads CASSAQKPTKVHTGELFF. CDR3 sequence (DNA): TGTGCCAGCAGCGCGCAAAAACCTACAAAGGTTCACACCGGGGAGCTGTTTTTT.

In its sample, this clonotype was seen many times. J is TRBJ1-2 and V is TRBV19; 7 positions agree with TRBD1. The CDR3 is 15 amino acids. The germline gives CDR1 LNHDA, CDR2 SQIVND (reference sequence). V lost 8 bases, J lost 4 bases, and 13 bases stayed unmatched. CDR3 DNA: TGTGCCAGTCGCGGACAGGCAATGCCGGCCTATGGCTACACCTTC. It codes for CASRGQAMPAYGYTF.

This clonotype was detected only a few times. For the CDR3, the DNA is TGTGCCAGCAGTCCCCGGGGACGGTACGGTGAAAAACTGTTTTTT. It yields the protein CASSPRGRYGEKLFF. V gene TRBV12-3 or TRBV12-4 combines with J gene TRBJ1-4; D is possibly TRBD1 (5 bases). This CDR3 is 15 amino acids long. Trimming left V 5 bases short and J 7 bases short, with 17 bases between.

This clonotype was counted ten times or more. CDR3 loop: CSATGRETQYF. The CDR3 DNA sequence: TGCAGTGCTACTGGTAGAGAGACCCAGTACTTC. The chain employs TRBV20-1 and TRBJ2-5; D unclear. Germline V gene sequence: CDR1 DFQATT, CDR2 SNEGSKA (reference sequence). The CDR3 covers 11 residues. Trimming cost V 4 bases and J 4 bases, with 7 bases left between them.

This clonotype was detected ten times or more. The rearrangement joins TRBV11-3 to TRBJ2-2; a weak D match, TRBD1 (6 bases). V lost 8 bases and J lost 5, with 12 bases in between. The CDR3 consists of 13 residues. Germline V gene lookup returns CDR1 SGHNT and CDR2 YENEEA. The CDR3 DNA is TGTGCCAGCGGGGCAGGGGTTACCGGGGAGCTGTTTTTT. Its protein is CASGAGVTGELFF.

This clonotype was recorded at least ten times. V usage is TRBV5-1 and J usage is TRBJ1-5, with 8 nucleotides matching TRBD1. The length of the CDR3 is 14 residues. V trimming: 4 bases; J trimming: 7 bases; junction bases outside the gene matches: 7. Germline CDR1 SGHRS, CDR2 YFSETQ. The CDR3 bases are TGCGCCAGCAGCATTGACAGGGGTGGACAGCCCCAGCATTTT. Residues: CASSIDRGGQPQHF.

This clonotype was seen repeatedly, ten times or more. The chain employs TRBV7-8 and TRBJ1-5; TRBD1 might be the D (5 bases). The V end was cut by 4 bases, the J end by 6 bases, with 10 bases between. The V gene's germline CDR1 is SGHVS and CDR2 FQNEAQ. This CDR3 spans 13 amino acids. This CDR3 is CASSSGPGQPQHF. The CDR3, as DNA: TGTGCCAGCAGCTCGGGGCCGGGTCAGCCCCAGCATTTT.

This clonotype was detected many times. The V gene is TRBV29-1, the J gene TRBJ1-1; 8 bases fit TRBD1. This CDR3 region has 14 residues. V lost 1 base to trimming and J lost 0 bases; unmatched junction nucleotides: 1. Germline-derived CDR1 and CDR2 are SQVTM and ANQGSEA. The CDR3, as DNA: TGCAGCGTTGAAGCAGGGGGCATGAACACTGAAGCTTTCTTT. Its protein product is CSVEAGGMNTEAFF. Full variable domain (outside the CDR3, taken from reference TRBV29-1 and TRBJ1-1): SAVISQKPSRDICQRGTSLTIQCQVDSQVTMMFWYRQQPGQSLTLIATANQGSEATYESGFVIDKFPISRPNLTFSTLTVSNMSPEDSSIYLCSVEAGGMNTEAFFGQGTRLTVV.

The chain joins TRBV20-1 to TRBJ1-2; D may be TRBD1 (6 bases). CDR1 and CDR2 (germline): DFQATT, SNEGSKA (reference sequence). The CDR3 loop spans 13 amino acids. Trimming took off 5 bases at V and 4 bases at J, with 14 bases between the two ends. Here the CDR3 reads CSARWGAVYGYTF. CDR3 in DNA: TGCAGTGCTCGATGGGGGGCCGTCTATGGCTACACCTTC.

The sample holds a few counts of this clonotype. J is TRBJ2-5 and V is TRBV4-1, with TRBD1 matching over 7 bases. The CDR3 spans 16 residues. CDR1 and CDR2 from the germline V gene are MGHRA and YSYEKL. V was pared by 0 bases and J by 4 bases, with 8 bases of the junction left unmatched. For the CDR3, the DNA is TGCGCCAGCAGCCAAGATAGGGACAGTGAGGGAGAGACCCAGTACTTC. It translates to CASSQDRDSEGETQYF.

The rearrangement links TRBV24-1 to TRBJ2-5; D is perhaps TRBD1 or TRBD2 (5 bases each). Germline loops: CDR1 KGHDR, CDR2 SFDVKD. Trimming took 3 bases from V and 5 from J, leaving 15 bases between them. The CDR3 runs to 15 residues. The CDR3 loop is CATSDAAGTVETQYF. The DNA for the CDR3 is TGTGCCACCAGTGATGCGGCCGGGACGGTGGAGACCCAGTACTTC.

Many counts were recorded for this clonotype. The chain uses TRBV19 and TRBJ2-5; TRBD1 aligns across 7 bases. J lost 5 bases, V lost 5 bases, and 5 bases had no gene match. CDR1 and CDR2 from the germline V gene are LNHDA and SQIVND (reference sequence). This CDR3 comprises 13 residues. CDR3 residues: CASSPQQGETQYF. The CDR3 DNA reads TGTGCCAGTAGTCCGCAACAGGGGGAGACCCAGTACTTC.

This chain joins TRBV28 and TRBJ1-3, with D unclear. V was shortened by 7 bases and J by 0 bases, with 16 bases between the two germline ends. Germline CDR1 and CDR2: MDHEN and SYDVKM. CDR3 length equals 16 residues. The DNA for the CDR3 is TGTGCCAGCAACGACCGAAGTTTCCTCTCTGGAAACACCATATATTTT. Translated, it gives CASNDRSFLSGNTIYF.

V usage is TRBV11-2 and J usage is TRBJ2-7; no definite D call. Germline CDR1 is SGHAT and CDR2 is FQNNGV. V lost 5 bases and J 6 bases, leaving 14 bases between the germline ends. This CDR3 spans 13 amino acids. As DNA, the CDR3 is TGTGCCAGCAGCCTAAACCCAGGTTCCGAGCAGTACTTC. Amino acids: CASSLNPGSEQYF.

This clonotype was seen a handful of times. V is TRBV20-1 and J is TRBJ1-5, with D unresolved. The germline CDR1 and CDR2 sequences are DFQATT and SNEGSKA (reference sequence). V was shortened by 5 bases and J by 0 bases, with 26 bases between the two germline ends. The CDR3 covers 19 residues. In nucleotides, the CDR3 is TGCAGTGCTCCAACCACCTTGGGTTCAGGACCCTATAGCAATCAGCCCCAGCATTTT. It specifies CSAPTTLGSGPYSNQPQHF.

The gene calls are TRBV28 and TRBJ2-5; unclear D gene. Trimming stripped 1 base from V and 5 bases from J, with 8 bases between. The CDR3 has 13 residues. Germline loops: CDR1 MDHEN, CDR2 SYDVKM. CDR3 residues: CASSLFSSETQYF. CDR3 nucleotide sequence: TGTGCCAGCAGTTTATTTTCTTCTGAGACCCAGTACTTC.